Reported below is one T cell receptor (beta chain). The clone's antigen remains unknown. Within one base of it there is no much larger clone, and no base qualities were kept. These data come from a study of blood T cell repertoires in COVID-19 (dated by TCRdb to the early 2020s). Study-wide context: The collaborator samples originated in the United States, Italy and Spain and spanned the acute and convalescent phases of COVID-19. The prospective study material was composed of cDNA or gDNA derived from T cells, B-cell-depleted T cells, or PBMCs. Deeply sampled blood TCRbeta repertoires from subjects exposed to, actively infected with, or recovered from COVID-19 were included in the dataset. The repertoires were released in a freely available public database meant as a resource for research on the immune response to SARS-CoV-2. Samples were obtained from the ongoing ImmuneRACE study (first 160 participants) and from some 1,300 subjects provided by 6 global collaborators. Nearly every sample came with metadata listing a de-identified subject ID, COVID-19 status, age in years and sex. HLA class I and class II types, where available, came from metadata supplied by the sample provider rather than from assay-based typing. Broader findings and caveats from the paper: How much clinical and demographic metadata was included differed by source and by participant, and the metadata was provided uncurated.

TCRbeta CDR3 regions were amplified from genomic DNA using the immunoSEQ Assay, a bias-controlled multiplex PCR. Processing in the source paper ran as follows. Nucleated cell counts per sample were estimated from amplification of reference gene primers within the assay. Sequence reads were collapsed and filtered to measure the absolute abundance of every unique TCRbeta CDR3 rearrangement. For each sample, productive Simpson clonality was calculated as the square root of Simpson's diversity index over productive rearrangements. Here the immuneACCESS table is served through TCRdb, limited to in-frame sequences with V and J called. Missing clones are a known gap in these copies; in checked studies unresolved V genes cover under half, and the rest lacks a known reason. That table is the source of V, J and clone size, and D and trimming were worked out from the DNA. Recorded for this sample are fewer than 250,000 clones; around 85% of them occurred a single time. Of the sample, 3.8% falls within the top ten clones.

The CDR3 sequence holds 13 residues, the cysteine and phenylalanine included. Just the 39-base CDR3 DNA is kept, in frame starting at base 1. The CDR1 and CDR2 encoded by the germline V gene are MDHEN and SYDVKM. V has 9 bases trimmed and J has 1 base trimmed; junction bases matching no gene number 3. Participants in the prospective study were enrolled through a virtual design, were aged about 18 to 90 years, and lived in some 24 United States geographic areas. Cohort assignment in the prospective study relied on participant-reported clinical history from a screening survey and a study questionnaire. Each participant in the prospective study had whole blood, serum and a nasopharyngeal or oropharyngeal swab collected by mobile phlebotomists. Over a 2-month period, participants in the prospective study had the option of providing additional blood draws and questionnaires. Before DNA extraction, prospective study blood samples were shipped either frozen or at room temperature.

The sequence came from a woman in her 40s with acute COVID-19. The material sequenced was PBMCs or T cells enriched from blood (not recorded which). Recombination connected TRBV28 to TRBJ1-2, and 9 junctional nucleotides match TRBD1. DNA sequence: TGTGCCAGTGGGACAGGGAATAACTATGGCTACACCTTC. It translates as CASGTGNNYGYTF.